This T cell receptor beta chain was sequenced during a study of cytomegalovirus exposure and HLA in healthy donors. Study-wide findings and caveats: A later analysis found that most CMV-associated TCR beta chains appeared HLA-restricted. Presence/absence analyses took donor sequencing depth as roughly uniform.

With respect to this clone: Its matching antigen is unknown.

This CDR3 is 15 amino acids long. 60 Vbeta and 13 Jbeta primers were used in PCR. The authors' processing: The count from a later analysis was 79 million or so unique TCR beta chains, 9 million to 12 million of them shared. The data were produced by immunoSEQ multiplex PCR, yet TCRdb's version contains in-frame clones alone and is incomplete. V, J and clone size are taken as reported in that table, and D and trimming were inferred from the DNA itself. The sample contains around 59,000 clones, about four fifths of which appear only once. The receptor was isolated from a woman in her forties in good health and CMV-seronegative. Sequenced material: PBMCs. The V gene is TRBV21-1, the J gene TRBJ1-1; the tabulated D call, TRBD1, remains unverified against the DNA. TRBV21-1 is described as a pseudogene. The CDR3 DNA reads TGTGCCAGCAGCAAAGCTGGCAGAATGAACACTGAAGCTTTCTTT. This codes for CASSKAGRMNTEAFF.